What follows is one T cell receptor (beta chain) and its context. Its target is not known. The CDR3 is made up of 15 amino acids. In germline, CDR1 is SEHNR, CDR2 FQNEAQ (reference sequence). This sample is part of a study of CXCR3-negative and CXCR3-positive naive CD8 T cells. General study points: Against CXCR3-negative naive cells, CXCR3-positive naive cells showed more hydrophobic TRB CDR3s. Each naive subset displayed comparably high diversity, whereas memory CD8+ cells displayed much lower diversity.

All TRB cDNA libraries came from 5' RACE performed with UMI labels. TCRdb derives one entry per CDR3 protein from the 5' RACE reads, leaving out DNA. The sample totals about 140,000 distinct CDR3 sequences; its top ten clones hold 0.41%. Naive CD8+ T cells had a CD45RO-CCR7+CD27+CD95- phenotype. The sample comprised naive CXCR3+ CD8+ T cells from blood. As for subset: CD45RO-CCR7+CD27+CD95- naive CD8+ T cells expressing CXCR3 (TNR3+). The chain has TRBV7-9 and TRBJ2-7; with no DNA, the TCRdb D assignment of TRBD1 cannot be verified. The sequence derives from a human donor in good health. Some clones in this sample may be carry-over from other donors' samples. The CDR3 loop reads CASSQPTGEPYEQYF.